The next 18 T cell receptor beta chains were all read from a single sample in a study of blood T cell repertoires in COVID-19. Only in-frame clones appear in the TCRdb table, and some are missing; sequencing was by immunoSEQ multiplex PCR. The sample has tens of thousands of clones; around nine tenths are singletons. The sample comprised PBMCs or T cells enriched from blood (not recorded which). The receptors shown here come from a woman aged 50 to 60 with acute COVID-19.

This sequence joins TRBV29-1 and TRBJ2-4, with D tentatively TRBD1 (5 bases). From germline, CDR1 is SQVTM and CDR2 ANQGSEA. The CDR3 is 15 residues long. Trimming left V 8 bases short and J 0 bases short, with 17 bases between. The CDR3 bases are TGCAGCCCCCCCGCGACAGCGCTAGCCAAAAACATTCAGTACTTC. It yields the protein CSPPATALAKNIQYF.

V gene TRBV19 combines with J gene TRBJ2-7, with TRBD1 identical over 9 bases. V dropped 5 bases and J dropped 0; count of bases not matched to a gene: 8. Germline assignment: CDR1 LNHDA and CDR2 SQIVND (reference sequence). The CDR3 is 16 amino acids. CDR3 amino acids: CASSSPGQGVSYEQYF. The CDR3 nucleotides are TGTGCCAGTAGTTCTCCGGGACAGGGCGTCTCCTACGAGCAGTACTTC.

This CDR3 is CASTSGVDTDTQYF. The CDR3 bases are TGTGCCAGCACCTCGGGGGTGGACACAGATACGCAGTATTTT. V is TRBV7-2 and J is TRBJ2-3, with D possibly TRBD2 on 6 matching bases. The V end was cut by 7 bases, the J end by 2 bases, with 13 bases between. This CDR3 is 14 amino acids long. CDR1 and CDR2 from the germline V gene are SGHTA and FQGNSA.

This clone was seen only a few times. The rearrangement uses TRBV19 and TRBJ1-1, with D possibly being TRBD1 (5 bases). With 6 bases removed from V and 0 bases from J, the gap between germline ends came to 11 bases. The germline CDR1 and CDR2 sequences are LNHDA and SQIVND (reference sequence). The length of the CDR3 is 14 residues. The CDR3 DNA is TGTGCCAGTAGCCGGGGGGGACTGAACACTGAAGCTTTCTTT. Protein sequence: CASSRGGLNTEAFF.

J is TRBJ2-1 and V is TRBV29-1; the match to TRBD1 covers 7 bases. CDR1 is SQVTM, CDR2 ANQGSEA, per germline. The V and J ends lost 7 bases and 4 bases, in that order; junction bases with no gene match: 7. The CDR3 has 13 amino acids. The CDR3 region is CSATGQVYNEQFF. The CDR3 DNA reads TGCAGCGCGACTGGACAGGTATACAATGAGCAGTTCTTC.

This chain uses TRBV15 with TRBJ2-2; 7 nucleotides match TRBD1. Germline loops: CDR1 LNHNV, CDR2 YYDKDF (reference sequence). Trimming at V came to 3 bases and at J to 3 bases, leaving 7 bases not matched to a gene. The CDR3 contains 16 residues. The chain's CDR3 is CATSRMTGIDTGELFF. The CDR3 nucleotides are TGTGCCACCAGCAGGATGACAGGGATTGACACCGGGGAGCTGTTTTTT.

The chain is built from TRBV27 and TRBJ2-2; D is ambiguous. CDR3 length: 12 residues. Germline V gene lookup returns CDR1 MNHEY and CDR2 SMNVEV (reference sequence). Trimming shortened V by 4 bases and J by 5 bases, and 5 bases separated the two germline ends. The CDR3 reads CASSYITGELFF. In DNA, the CDR3 is TGTGCCAGCAGTTACATTACCGGGGAGCTGTTTTTT.

The chain combines TRBV7-2 with TRBJ2-7; 7 nucleotides align to TRBD2. Germline V gene lookup returns CDR1 SGHTA and CDR2 FQGNSA. The V gene end was trimmed by 6 bases and the J gene end by 7 bases; junction bases not matched to a gene: 12. The CDR3 has 14 residues. The CDR3 protein is CASSSERTRNEQYF. CDR3 nucleotides: TGTGCCAGCAGTAGCGAAAGGACTAGAAATGAGCAGTACTTC.

This clone was recorded once. This sequence joins TRBV24-1 and TRBJ1-1; D unresolved. Germline V gene data show CDR1 as KGHDR and CDR2 as SFDVKD. The CDR3 has 12 residues. The V and J ends lost 3 bases and 4 bases respectively, with 5 bases between them. The CDR3 loop is CATSDPSTEAFF. CDR3 nucleotide sequence: TGTGCCACCAGTGATCCGAGCACTGAAGCTTTCTTT.

J is TRBJ2-2 and V is TRBV30, with TRBD2 matching 11 bases. The CDR3 is 14 residues long. In germline, CDR1 is GTSNPN, CDR2 SVGIG (reference sequence). Trimming took 3 bases from V and 6 from J; bases not matched to a gene: 3. CDR3 amino acids: CAWRVAGGPGELFF. The DNA for the CDR3 is TGTGCCTGGAGGGTAGCGGGAGGGCCCGGGGAGCTGTTTTTT.

The chain combines TRBV11-2 with TRBJ1-1; TRBD1 agrees at 7 bases. V gave up 5 bases and J gave up 4 bases; unmatched junction bases: 10. Germline values: CDR1 SGHAT, CDR2 FQNNGV. The CDR3 runs to 15 residues. The CDR3 here is CASSLRQGGVTEAFF. The CDR3 nucleotides are TGTGCCAGCAGCCTCAGACAGGGAGGAGTCACTGAAGCTTTCTTT. Combining the CDR3 with reference TRBV11-2 and TRBJ1-1 gives the whole variable domain EAGVAQSPRYKIIEKRQSVAFWCNPISGHATLYWYQQILGQGPKLLIQFQNNGVVDDSQLPKDRFSAERLKGVDSTLKIQPAKLEDSAVYLCASSLRQGGVTEAFFGQGTRLTVV.

The sample holds a few counts of this clone. V and J are TRBV5-1 and TRBJ2-3; 8 nucleotides line up with TRBD1. V was pared by 3 bases and J by 2 bases, with 8 bases of the junction left unmatched. The CDR3 is made up of 16 amino acids. Germline V gene data show CDR1 as SGHRS and CDR2 as YFSETQ. The chain's CDR3 is CASSSGTGYPTDTQYF. The CDR3 nucleotides read TGCGCCAGCAGCTCCGGGACAGGCTATCCCACAGATACGCAGTATTTT.

The V call is TRBV30, the J call TRBJ2-2; no reliable D call. The V gene's germline CDR1 is GTSNPN and CDR2 SVGIG (reference sequence). The CDR3 has 15 residues. The V end lost 0 bases, the J end lost 1 base, and 9 bases lay between the germline ends. The CDR3 DNA reads as TGTGCCTGGAGTGTACCTCGGAGGAACACCGGGGAGCTGTTTTTT. This sequence encodes CAWSVPRRNTGELFF.

This clone appeared once. J is TRBJ2-7 and V is TRBV6-5; 12 bases fit TRBD2. CDR3 size: 14 residues. V trimming: 8 bases; J trimming: 2 bases; junction bases outside the gene matches: 4. Germline values: CDR1 MNHEY, CDR2 SVGAGI. The CDR3 reads CASSGLAGAYEQYF. In DNA, the CDR3 is TGTGCCAGCTCGGGACTAGCGGGTGCCTACGAGCAGTACTTC.

V and J are TRBV6-5 and TRBJ1-5; D is unresolved. Germline V CDR1 and CDR2: MNHEY, SVGAGI. The CDR3 contains 15 residues. V lost 1 base and J 4 bases, leaving 11 bases between the germline ends. The CDR3 DNA reads as TGTGCCAGCAGTTACTACCGGGGAAGGAATCAGCCCCAGCATTTT. The encoded protein is CASSYYRGRNQPQHF.

Points on this clone: A junction boundary mismatches the germline segment, possibly from a read error. The chain links TRBV30 to TRBJ2-5; maybe TRBD2 (5 bases). The CDR3 spans 14 residues. Germline loops: CDR1 GTSNPN, CDR2 SVGIG (reference sequence). CDR3 in amino acids: CAWGVMGVWETQYF. The DNA of the CDR3 is TGTGCCTGGGGTGTCATGGGAGTTTGGGAGACCCAGTACTTC.

V is TRBV11-3 and J is TRBJ2-7; a possible D gene is TRBD2 (6 bases). Germline CDR1 SGHNT, CDR2 YENEEA. V was shortened by 5 bases and J by 0 bases, with 17 bases between the two germline ends. CDR3 length equals 16 residues. CDR3 residues: CASSPAYASDSYEQYF. The CDR3 DNA follows: TGTGCCAGCAGCCCCGCGTACGCTAGCGACTCCTACGAGCAGTACTTC.

This clone was observed once. V is TRBV9 and J is TRBJ2-7; TRBD2 agrees at 13 bases. The CDR3 runs 16 residues. Losses at the gene ends were 0 bases for V and 2 bases for J; bases not matched to a gene: 2. Per the germline V gene, CDR1 is SGDLS and CDR2 is YYNGEE. As DNA, the CDR3 is TGTGCCAGCAGCGTAGGACTAGCGGGAGGTACCTACGAGCAGTACTTC. It translates to CASSVGLAGGTYEQYF.